This T cell receptor (beta chain) was observed in a study of OX40 agonist ivuxolimab in advanced cancers. Study summary: Administration of intravenous ivuxolimab to patients occurred every 2 weeks at 0.01 to 10 mg/kg.

Trimming left V 4 bases short and J 0 bases short, with 12 bases between. Per the germline V gene, CDR1 is GTSNPN and CDR2 is SVGIG (reference sequence). The CDR3 totals 14 residues. Using immunoSEQ multiplex PCR, the repertoire was profiled, and TCRdb retains in-frame clones only, with some absent. The data show roughly 120,000 clones, 85% to 95% seen once. This clone was seen a single time. The antigen is not known. The sample holds other DNA sequences that translate to the same CDR3. Systemic immunosuppression or autoimmune disease history was grounds to exclude patients. Study results and limitations: Some patients who did not respond also had low normalized T-cell clonal expansion. Researchers did not determine the expanded peripheral T cells' antigen specificity.

Specimen: CD4+ or CD8+ T cells sorted from blood, collected in a trial of the OX40 agonist ivuxolimab. This rearrangement joins TRBV30 to TRBJ2-5; D unresolved. The TCR was taken from an adult with an advanced solid tumor such as melanoma, head and neck, liver or kidney cancer. The DNA for the CDR3 is TGTGCCTGGAAGGGCCCGCGGTACCAAGAGACCCAGTACTTC. The encoded protein is CAWKGPRYQETQYF.